This T cell receptor beta chain was identified during a study of graft-versus-host responses after intestinal transplantation. Libraries were prepared by immunoSEQ multiplex PCR; TCRdb keeps only in-frame clonotypes and omits some of them. The repertoire holds around 100,000 clones, with more than 85% as singletons. Note on this clone: Antigen specificity is unknown.

Sequenced here: unstimulated CD4+ T cells sorted from spleen or lymph node cells, sampled before intestinal transplant. This clonotype originated in a human donor who received an intestinal transplant.

The CDR3 spells CASSPGHYTSSYEQYF. CDR3 coding DNA: TGTGCCAGCAGTCCGGGACATTACACCTCCTCCTACGAGCAGTACTTC. The rearrangement uses TRBV2 and TRBJ2-7; possible D gene TRBD1, 6 bases. V shed 5 bases and J shed 0 bases, with 17 bases lying between them. CDR1 SNHLY and CDR2 FYNNEI come from the germline V gene. This CDR3 spans 16 amino acids.